This T cell receptor beta chain was recorded in a study of Graves' ophthalmopathy and Graves' hyperthyroidism. In germline, CDR1 is GTSNPN, CDR2 SVGIG (reference sequence). This CDR3 region has 14 residues. Losses at the gene ends were 7 bases for V and 6 bases for J; bases not matched to a gene: 14. Amplification targeted the TCR beta CDR3 regions, with RNA transcripts as the source material. Amplification began with first-round RT-PCR using HTBI primers, then second-round multiplex PCR was performed. MiXCR, applied by TCRdb to the multiplex PCR reads, yields one record per CDR3 protein. The sample yields over 500,000 distinct CDR3 sequences, 22% seen once. Points on this clonotype: A much larger clone differs from this one at a single base, so this may be a read error.

Sequencing was done on a sample of peripheral blood. The sequence was obtained from a woman younger than 30 with stable Graves' hyperthyroidism. Some clones in this sample may be carry-over from other donors' samples. The gene calls are TRBV30 and TRBJ1-2; 7 positions agree with TRBD1. The CDR3 DNA reads as TGTGCCTTCAGCAGAGGGACAGTGAACGATGGCTACACCTTC. This sequence encodes CAFSRGTVNDGYTF.